This T cell receptor beta chain emerged from a study of STAT5B mutations in CD4+ large granular lymphocyte leukemia. This clone was detected only once. TCRdb's table, derived via immunoSEQ multiplex PCR, lists solely in-frame clones and lacks some. Of tens of thousands of clones in the sample, about four fifths were seen once. The sequence derives from a human donor in good health. The sequenced sample consisted of CD4+ T cells from blood buffy coats.

CDR3: CAISESRGKETQYF. The CDR3 DNA reads as TGTGCCATCAGTGAGTCCCGAGGAAAAGAGACCCAGTACTTC. The gene calls are TRBV10-3 and TRBJ2-5; D is undetermined. The germline V and J ends were trimmed by 0 bases and 3 bases, with 8 bases remaining between them. Germline CDR1 reads ENHRY; CDR2 reads SYGVKD. The CDR3 is 14 residues long.